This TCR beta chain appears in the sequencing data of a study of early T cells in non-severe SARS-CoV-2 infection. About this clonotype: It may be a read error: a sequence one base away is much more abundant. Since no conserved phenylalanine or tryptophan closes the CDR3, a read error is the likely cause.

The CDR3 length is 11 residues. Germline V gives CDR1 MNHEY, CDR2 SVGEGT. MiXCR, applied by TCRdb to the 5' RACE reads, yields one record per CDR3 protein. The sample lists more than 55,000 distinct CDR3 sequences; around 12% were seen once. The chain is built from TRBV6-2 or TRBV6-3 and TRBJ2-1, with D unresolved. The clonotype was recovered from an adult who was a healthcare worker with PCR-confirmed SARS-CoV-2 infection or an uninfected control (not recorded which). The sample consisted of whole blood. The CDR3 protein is CASSSHNEQFS. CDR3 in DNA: TGTGCCAGCAGCTCCCACAATGAGCAGTTCTCC.